This T cell receptor beta chain emerged from a study of Graves' ophthalmopathy and Graves' hyperthyroidism. The TCR beta CDR3 regions underwent amplification from RNA transcripts. The workflow started with a first-round RT-PCR run with HTBI primers and then moved on to a second-round multiplex PCR. Using its own MiXCR run on the multiplex PCR reads, TCRdb lists one record per CDR3 protein. This sample yields 170,000 or so distinct CDR3 sequences, of which 30% to 45% are seen a single time; approximately 8.9% belongs to the top ten. This clonotype was counted at least ten times. The antigen remains undetermined. The V segment lost 5 bases and the J segment 4 bases; nucleotides outside the gene matches: 6. Germline CDR1 is MNHEY and CDR2 is SMNVEV (reference sequence). There are 16 residues in the CDR3. Patients were excluded if they had other autoimmune diseases or uncontrolled infections, and likewise if pregnancy or lactation applied. Isolation of PBMCs was performed using over 8 ml of fresh peripheral blood.

Broader study findings: The authors also found most expanded thyroid clonotypes above 0.001 frequency in blood. Forecasting of ophthalmopathy progression by the model achieved almost 71% sensitivity and approximately 72% specificity.

The sequence came from a man aged 25 to 45 with Graves' ophthalmopathy. The chain recombines TRBV27 with TRBJ2-7, with 15 bases lining up with TRBD2. What was sequenced was peripheral blood. The CDR3 DNA reads as TGTGCCAGCAGTCCGGGACTAGCGGGAGGCGTGTACGAGCAGTACTTC. Its protein product is CASSPGLAGGVYEQYF.